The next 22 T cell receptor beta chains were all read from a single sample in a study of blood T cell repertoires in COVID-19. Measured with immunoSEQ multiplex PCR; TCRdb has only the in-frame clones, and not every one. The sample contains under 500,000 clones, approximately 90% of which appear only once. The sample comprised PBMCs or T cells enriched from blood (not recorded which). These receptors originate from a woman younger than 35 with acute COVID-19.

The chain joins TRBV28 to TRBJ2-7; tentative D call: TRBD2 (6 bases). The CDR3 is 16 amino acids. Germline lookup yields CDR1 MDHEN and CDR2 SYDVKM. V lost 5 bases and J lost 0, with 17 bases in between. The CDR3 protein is CASSLGRDSDSYEQYF. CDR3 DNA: TGTGCCAGCAGTCTTGGACGGGACTCGGACTCCTACGAGCAGTACTTC.

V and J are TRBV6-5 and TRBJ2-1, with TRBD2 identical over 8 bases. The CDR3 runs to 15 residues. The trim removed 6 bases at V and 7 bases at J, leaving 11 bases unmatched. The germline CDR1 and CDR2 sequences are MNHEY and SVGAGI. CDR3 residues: CASRRSGRWGNEQFF. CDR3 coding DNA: TGTGCCAGCAGACGCAGCGGGAGATGGGGGAATGAGCAGTTCTTC.

CDR3 sequence reads: CASSRHRVGSPLHF. The CDR3, as DNA: TGTGCCAGCAGTCGACACAGGGTGGGTTCACCCCTCCACTTT. The chain recombines TRBV6-5 with TRBJ1-6; D might be TRBD1 (6 bases). In germline, CDR1 is MNHEY, CDR2 SVGAGI. The V end lost 5 bases, the J end lost 9 bases, and 14 bases lay between the germline ends. This CDR3 region has 14 residues.

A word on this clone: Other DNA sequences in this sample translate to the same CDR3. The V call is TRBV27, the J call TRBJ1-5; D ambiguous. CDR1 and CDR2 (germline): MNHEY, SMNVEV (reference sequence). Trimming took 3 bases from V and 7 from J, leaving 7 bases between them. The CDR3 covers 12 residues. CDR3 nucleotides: TGTGCCAGCAGTTTCCCGGGGCAGCCCCAGCATTTT. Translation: CASSFPGQPQHF.

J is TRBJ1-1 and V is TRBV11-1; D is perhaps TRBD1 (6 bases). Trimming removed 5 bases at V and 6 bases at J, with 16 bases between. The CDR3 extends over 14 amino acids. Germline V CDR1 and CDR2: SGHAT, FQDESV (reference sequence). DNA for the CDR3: TGTGCCAGCAGCCCTGAGTTGGGGGCCGCTGAAGCTTTCTTT. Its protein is CASSPELGAAEAFF.

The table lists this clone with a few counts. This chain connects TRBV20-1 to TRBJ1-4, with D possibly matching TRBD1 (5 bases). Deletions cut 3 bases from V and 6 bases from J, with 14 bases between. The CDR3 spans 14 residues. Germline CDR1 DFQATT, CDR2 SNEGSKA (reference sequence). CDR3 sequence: CSASAGRADEKLFF. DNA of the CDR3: TGCAGTGCTAGTGCGGGCAGGGCTGATGAAAAACTGTTTTTT.

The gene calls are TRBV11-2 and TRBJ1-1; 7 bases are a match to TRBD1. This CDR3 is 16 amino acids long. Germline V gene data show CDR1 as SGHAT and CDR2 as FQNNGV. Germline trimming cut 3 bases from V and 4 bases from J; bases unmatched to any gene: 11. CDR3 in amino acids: CASSFSRQGWGTEAFF. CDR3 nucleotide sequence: TGTGCCAGCAGCTTCTCCAGACAGGGTTGGGGCACTGAAGCTTTCTTT.

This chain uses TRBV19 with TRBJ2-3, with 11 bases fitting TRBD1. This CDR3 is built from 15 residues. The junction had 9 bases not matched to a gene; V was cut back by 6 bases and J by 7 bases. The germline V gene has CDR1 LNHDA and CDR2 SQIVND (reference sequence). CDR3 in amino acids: CASRPRTGGLNTQYF. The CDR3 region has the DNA TGTGCCAGTAGACCCCGGACAGGGGGCCTGAATACGCAGTATTTT.

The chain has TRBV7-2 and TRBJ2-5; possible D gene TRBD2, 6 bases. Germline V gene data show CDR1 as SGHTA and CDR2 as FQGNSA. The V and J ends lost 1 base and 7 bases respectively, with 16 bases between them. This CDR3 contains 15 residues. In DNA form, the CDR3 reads TGTGCCAGCAGCTTAGGCACGGGGGTCCCAGGGACCCAGTACTTC. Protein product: CASSLGTGVPGTQYF.

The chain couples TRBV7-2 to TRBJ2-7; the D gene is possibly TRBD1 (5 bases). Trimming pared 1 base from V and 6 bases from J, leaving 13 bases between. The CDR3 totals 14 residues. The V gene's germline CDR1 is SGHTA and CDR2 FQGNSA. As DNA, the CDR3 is TGTGCCAGCAGCTTAGACGACCAGGGTTTCGAGCAGTACTTC. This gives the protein CASSLDDQGFEQYF.

CDR3 sequence (DNA): TGTGCCAGCAGCCTACAGGACCATGAGCAGTTCTTC. Its translation is CASSLQDHEQFF. V is TRBV28 and J is TRBJ2-1; D is perhaps TRBD1 (5 bases). The length of the CDR3 is 12 residues. Germline CDR1 and CDR2: MDHEN and SYDVKM. The ends were cut back, 6 bases at V and 8 bases at J, with 11 bases in the middle.

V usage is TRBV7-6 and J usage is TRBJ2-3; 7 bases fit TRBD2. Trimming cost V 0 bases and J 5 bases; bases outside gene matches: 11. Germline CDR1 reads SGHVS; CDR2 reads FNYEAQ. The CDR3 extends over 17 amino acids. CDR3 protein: CASSLALLASWGDTQYF. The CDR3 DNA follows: TGTGCCAGCAGCTTAGCGTTACTAGCGTCCTGGGGAGATACGCAGTATTTT.

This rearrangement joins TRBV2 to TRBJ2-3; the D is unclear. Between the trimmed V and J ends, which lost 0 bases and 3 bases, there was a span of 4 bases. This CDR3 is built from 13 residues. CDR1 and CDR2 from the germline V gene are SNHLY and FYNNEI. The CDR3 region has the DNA TGTGCCAGCAGTGAAGCTAGAACAGATACGCAGTATTTT. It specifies CASSEARTDTQYF. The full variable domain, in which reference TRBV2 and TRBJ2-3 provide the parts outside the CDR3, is EPEVTQTPSHQVTQMGQEVILRCVPISNHLYFYWYRQILGQKVEFLVSFYNNEISEKSEIFDDQFSVERPDGSNFTLKIRSTKLEDSAMYFCASSEARTDTQYFGPGTRLTVL.

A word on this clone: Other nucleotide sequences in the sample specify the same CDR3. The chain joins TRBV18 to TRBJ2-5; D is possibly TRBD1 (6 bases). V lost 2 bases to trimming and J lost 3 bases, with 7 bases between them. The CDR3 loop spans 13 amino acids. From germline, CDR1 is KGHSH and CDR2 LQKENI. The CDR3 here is CASSPYREETQYF. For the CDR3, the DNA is TGTGCCAGCTCACCATACAGGGAAGAGACCCAGTACTTC.

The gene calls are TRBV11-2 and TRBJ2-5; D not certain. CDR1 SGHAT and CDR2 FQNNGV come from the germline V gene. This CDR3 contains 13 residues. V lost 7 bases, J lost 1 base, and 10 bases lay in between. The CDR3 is CASTQEAQETQYF. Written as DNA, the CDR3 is TGTGCCAGCACCCAAGAAGCCCAAGAGACCCAGTACTTC.

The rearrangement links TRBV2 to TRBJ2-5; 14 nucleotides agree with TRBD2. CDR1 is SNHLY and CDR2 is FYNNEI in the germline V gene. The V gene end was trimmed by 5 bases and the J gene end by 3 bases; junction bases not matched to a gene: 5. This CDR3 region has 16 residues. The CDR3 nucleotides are TGTGCCAGCAGTCGACTAGCGGGGGGGCAAAAAGAGACCCAGTACTTC. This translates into CASSRLAGGQKETQYF.

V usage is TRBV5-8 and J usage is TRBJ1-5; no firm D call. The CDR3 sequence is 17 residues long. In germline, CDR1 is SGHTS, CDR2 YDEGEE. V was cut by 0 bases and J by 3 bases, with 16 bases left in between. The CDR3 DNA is TGTGCCAGCAGCTTGGTTTTCCGTACAGAACCCAATCAGCCCCAGCATTTT. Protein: CASSLVFRTEPNQPQHF.

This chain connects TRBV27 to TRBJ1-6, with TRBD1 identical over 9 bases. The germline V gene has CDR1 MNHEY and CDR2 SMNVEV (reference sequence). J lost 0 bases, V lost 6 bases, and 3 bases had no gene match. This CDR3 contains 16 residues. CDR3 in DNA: TGTGCCAGCAGGGGGACAGGGAGCTCCTATAATTCACCCCTCCACTTT. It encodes CASRGTGSSYNSPLHF.

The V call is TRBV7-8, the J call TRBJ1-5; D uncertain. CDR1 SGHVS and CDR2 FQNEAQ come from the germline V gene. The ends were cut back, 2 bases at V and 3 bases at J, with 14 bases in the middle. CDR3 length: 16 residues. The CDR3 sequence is CASSLLRFLVNQPQHF. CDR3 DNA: TGTGCCAGCAGCTTATTGCGGTTTTTGGTCAATCAGCCCCAGCATTTT.

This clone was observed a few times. The CDR3 DNA sequence: TGTGCCAGCAGTCGCCGGGACAGGGCTGGAAACACCATATATTTT. Its protein product is CASSRRDRAGNTIYF. The chain carries TRBV6-2 or TRBV6-3 and TRBJ1-3; 9 positions match TRBD1. With 5 bases clipped from V and 2 bases from J, the junction kept 4 bases outside the gene matches. CDR1 MNHEY and CDR2 SVGEGT come from the germline V gene. The CDR3 spans 15 residues.

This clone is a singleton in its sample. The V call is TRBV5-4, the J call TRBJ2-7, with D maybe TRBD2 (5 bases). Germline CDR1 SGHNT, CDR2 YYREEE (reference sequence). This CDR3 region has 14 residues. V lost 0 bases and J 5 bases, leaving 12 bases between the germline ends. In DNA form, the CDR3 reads TGTGCCAGCAGCTTGGGCCGAGGGATGGACGAGCAGTACTTC. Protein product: CASSLGRGMDEQYF.

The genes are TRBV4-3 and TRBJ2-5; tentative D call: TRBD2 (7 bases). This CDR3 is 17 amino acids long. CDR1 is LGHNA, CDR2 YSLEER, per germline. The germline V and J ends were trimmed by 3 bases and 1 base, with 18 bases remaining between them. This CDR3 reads CASSHREGGAPQETQYF. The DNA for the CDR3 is TGCGCCAGCAGCCACAGAGAGGGGGGGGCGCCCCAAGAGACCCAGTACTTC.